A single sample gave rise to the 11 T cell receptor beta chains below, sequenced in a study of shared clonotypes between healthy human individuals. Clones were read by immunoSEQ multiplex PCR, and TCRdb kept only the in-frame ones, dropping some. The table has 2.3 million or so clones, approximately 93% seen once. The sequencing input was naive CD4+ T cells from PBMCs. Regarding subset: CD45RA+ positively selected. The receptors originated from a man younger than 35 in good health. Some clones in this sample may be carry-over from other donors' samples.

The chain combines TRBV5-6 with TRBJ1-1, with D uncertain. Germline lookup yields CDR1 SGHDT and CDR2 YYEEEE. The germline V and J ends were trimmed by 0 bases and 2 bases, with 11 bases remaining between them. The CDR3 covers 15 residues. The CDR3 spells CASSLVGLTNTEAFF. CDR3 in DNA: TGTGCCAGCAGCTTGGTGGGATTGACAAACACTGAAGCTTTCTTT.

The chain couples TRBV27 to TRBJ1-1; unclear D gene. Trimming pared 6 bases from V and 7 bases from J, leaving 15 bases between. Germline assignment: CDR1 MNHEY and CDR2 SMNVEV (reference sequence). This CDR3 is built from 13 residues. The CDR3: CASRPSGFSEAFF. The CDR3 bases are TGTGCCAGCAGACCCTCGGGATTCAGTGAAGCTTTCTTT.

CDR3 sequence (DNA): TGCGCCAGCAGCTGGCAGACAGGGGCTGGGGCCAACGTCCTGACTTTC. It specifies CASSWQTGAGANVLTF. The chain joins TRBV5-1 to TRBJ2-6; 8 bases fit TRBD1. The trim removed 3 bases at V and 2 bases at J, leaving 4 bases unmatched. The V gene's germline CDR1 is SGHRS and CDR2 YFSETQ. The CDR3 runs 16 residues. The variable domain in full, completed from reference TRBV5-1 and TRBJ2-6, reads KAGVTQTPRYLIKTRGQQVTLSCSPISGHRSVSWYQQTPGQGLQFLFEYFSETQRNKGNFPGRFSGRQFSNSRSEMNVSTLELGDSALYLCASSWQTGAGANVLTFGAGSRLTVL.

V is TRBV7-9 and J is TRBJ2-3, with 8 bases that match TRBD2. Looked up from germline, CDR1 is SEHNR and CDR2 is FQNEAQ (reference sequence). Germline trimming cut 1 base from V and 1 base from J; bases unmatched to any gene: 1. The CDR3 spans 15 residues. CDR3 sequence reads: CASSLDGRGTDTQYF. The CDR3 DNA is TGTGCCAGCAGCTTAGACGGGAGGGGCACAGATACGCAGTATTTT. The variable domain in full, with the rest retrieved from reference TRBV7-9 and TRBJ2-3, is DTGVSQNPRHKITKRGQNVTFRCDPISEHNRLYWYRQTLGQGPEFLTYFQNEAQLEKSRLLSDRFSAERPKGSFSTLEIQRTEQGDSAMYLCASSLDGRGTDTQYFGPGTRLTVL.

This chain connects TRBV5-6 to TRBJ1-2; the D gene is possibly TRBD1 (5 bases). This CDR3 is built from 15 residues. Germline CDR1 reads SGHDT; CDR2 reads YYEEEE. V was trimmed by 4 bases and J by 0 bases, leaving 13 bases between them. In DNA, the CDR3 is TGTGCCAGCAGCGGAAAGGGACGGTCTAACTATGGCTACACCTTC. Its translation: CASSGKGRSNYGYTF.

Turning to this clone: This CDR3 is also generated by other DNA sequences in the sample. CDR3 DNA: TGTGCCAGCAGTTACTCGTCGGCATTCTCCTACGAGCAGTACTTC. It encodes CASSYSSAFSYEQYF. The chain links TRBV6-5 to TRBJ2-7; D gene ambiguous. V lost 0 bases to trimming and J lost 0 bases, with 9 bases between them. In germline, CDR1 is MNHEY, CDR2 SVGAGI. This CDR3 has 15 amino acids.

This sequence joins TRBV28 and TRBJ2-7; D call uncertain. V lost 6 bases, J lost 2 bases, and 11 bases lay in between. CDR3 length equals 13 residues. Germline V gives CDR1 MDHEN, CDR2 SYDVKM. DNA of the CDR3: TGTGCCAGCAGAGAACGACGGGCCTACGAGCAGTACTTC. This encodes CASRERRAYEQYF.

The gene calls are TRBV28 and TRBJ1-5; a possible D gene is TRBD1 (5 bases). The V end was cut by 3 bases, the J end by 3 bases, with 9 bases between. Germline CDR1 is MDHEN and CDR2 is SYDVKM. This CDR3 is built from 14 residues. This chain's CDR3 is CASSFLGANQPQHF. In nucleotides, the CDR3 is TGTGCCAGCAGTTTCCTCGGGGCCAATCAGCCCCAGCATTTT.

V is TRBV6-5 and J is TRBJ1-2; D is perhaps TRBD1 (6 bases). The length of the CDR3 is 14 residues. Trimming took off 4 bases at V and 4 bases at J, with 13 bases between the two ends. Looked up from germline, CDR1 is MNHEY and CDR2 is SVGAGI. Here the CDR3 DNA reads TGTGCCAGCAGTTTGGGGGCAGGCCTCTATGGCTACACCTTC. Protein sequence: CASSLGAGLYGYTF.

V and J are TRBV5-1 and TRBJ2-2; possibly TRBD1 for D (5 bases). CDR3 size: 16 residues. Germline V gene sequence: CDR1 SGHRS, CDR2 YFSETQ. The germline V and J ends were trimmed by 0 bases and 3 bases, with 12 bases remaining between them. CDR3 bases: TGCGCCAGCAGCTTGGCCGCAGGGCTGGACACCGGGGAGCTGTTTTTT. Translating gives CASSLAAGLDTGELFF. Full variable domain (remainder filled in from reference TRBV5-1 and TRBJ2-2): KAGVTQTPRYLIKTRGQQVTLSCSPISGHRSVSWYQQTPGQGLQFLFEYFSETQRNKGNFPGRFSGRQFSNSRSEMNVSTLELGDSALYLCASSLAAGLDTGELFFGEGSRLTVL.

The chain combines TRBV30 with TRBJ1-5; D remains ambiguous. Germline CDR1 and CDR2: GTSNPN and SVGIG (reference sequence). Trimming pared 0 bases from V and 0 bases from J, leaving 6 bases between. This CDR3 is 14 amino acids long. The CDR3 DNA is TGTGCCTGGAGTGTAGCGCTTAGCAATCAGCCCCAGCATTTT. This gives the protein CAWSVALSNQPQHF.